What follows are 6 T cell receptor beta chains derived from one specimen sequenced in a study of identical twins (dated by TCRdb to between 2015 and 2016). Library preparation used 5' RACE. The reads were generated on an Illumina HiSeq 2000. TCRdb ran its own pipeline on the public reads, namely fastp trimming at Q25 and MiXCR clone calling, and kept in-frame beta chains. Each entry is one CDR3 protein sequence, shown with its most common DNA and genes. Recorded for this sample are 240,000 or so distinct CDR3 sequences; about 13% of them occurred a single time. The top ten clonotypes cover 3.5% to 5% of the sample. This sample also belongs to another study, concerning yellow fever vaccine responses in identical twins.

The sample comprised memory (CD45RO+) T cells sorted from blood. The meaning of the sample's cell subset or site label: CD45RO+ enriched T cells. The origin of the receptors is a young woman in good health.

The gene calls are TRBV12-3 or TRBV12-4 and TRBJ2-5, with D perhaps given as TRBD1 or TRBD2 (5 bases each). V was cut by 7 bases and J by 0 bases, with 9 bases left in between. This CDR3 is 13 amino acids long. The CDR3 coding sequence is TGTGCCAGCATGGGGGATTACCAAGAGACCCAGTACTTC. Its translation is CASMGDYQETQYF.

This clonotype was detected only a few times. This rearrangement joins TRBV20-1 to TRBJ2-5; unclear D gene. There are 11 residues in the CDR3. CDR1 is DFQATT, CDR2 SNEGSKA, per germline (reference sequence). The V gene lost 3 bases and the J gene lost 5 bases, with 7 bases spanning the gap. The CDR3, as DNA: TGCAGTGCTAGTTTGGAGGAGACCCAGTACTTC. This encodes CSASLEETQYF.

The rearrangement joins TRBV2 to TRBJ2-3, with D perhaps being TRBD1 or TRBD2 (5 bases each). Germline V CDR1 and CDR2: SNHLY, FYNNEI. V was shortened by 4 bases and J by 0 bases, with 11 bases between the two germline ends. The CDR3 sequence is 15 residues long. Here the CDR3 DNA reads TGTGCCAGCAGTGTAGGGACCCCGAGCACAGATACGCAGTATTTT. This translates into CASSVGTPSTDTQYF.

This clonotype was observed many times. The chain joins TRBV6-1 to TRBJ2-7; 7 bases align to TRBD1. Germline loops: CDR1 MNHNS, CDR2 SASEGT. V shed 8 bases and J 0 bases; nucleotides not matched to a gene: 1. This CDR3 contains 12 residues. The CDR3 DNA follows: TGTGCCAGCCGGGACAGCTCCTACGAGCAGTACTTC. It specifies CASRDSSYEQYF.

This clonotype was counted at least ten times. This chain connects TRBV6-5 to TRBJ1-1; the match to TRBD1 covers 8 bases. This CDR3 comprises 15 residues. With V trimmed by 2 bases and J by 6 bases, 8 bases remained unmatched. The germline V gene has CDR1 MNHEY and CDR2 SVGAGI. The DNA of the CDR3 is TGTGCCAGCAGTTACCTCGGACAGGGTGCCCCTGAAGCTTTCTTT. Translating gives CASSYLGQGAPEAFF.

There are many counts of this clonotype. The chain combines TRBV20-1 with TRBJ2-2; D is uncertain. With 3 bases removed from V and 4 bases from J, the gap between germline ends came to 12 bases. Germline CDR1 and CDR2: DFQATT and SNEGSKA (reference sequence). This CDR3 region has 14 residues. This CDR3 is CSASANSLTGELFF. The CDR3 DNA follows: TGCAGTGCTAGTGCGAATTCCCTCACCGGGGAGCTGTTTTTT.